This T cell receptor (beta chain) was found in a study of blood T cell repertoires in COVID-19. Sequencing was performed with immunoSEQ multiplex PCR; in TCRdb, only in-frame clones are kept and a portion is missing. The sample lists more than 300,000 clones, nearly 90% occurring once. The CDR3 contains 16 residues. Looked up from germline, CDR1 is MDHEN and CDR2 is SYDVKM. The V gene lost 2 bases and the J gene lost 1 base, with 14 bases spanning the gap. The clonotype originates from a middle-aged woman with COVID-19, enrolled during active disease. The chain employs TRBV28 and TRBJ1-2, with D unclear. What was sequenced was peripheral blood. CDR3 amino acids: CASSLPIGRGNYGYTF. DNA for the CDR3: TGTGCCAGCAGTTTACCTATCGGCCGAGGTAACTATGGCTACACCTTC.